This record looks at one T cell receptor beta chain sequence and its context. This clonotype has more than one count but fewer than ten. No antigen is known for it. The input lacks base qualities; no much larger clone sits a single base away. Sequenced on an Illumina NovaSeq 6000. Using 5'RACE with constant-segment primers, TCRalpha and TCRbeta cDNA libraries were constructed, with sample barcodes and unique molecular identifiers added in the process. RNA was extracted from every sample with Trizol reagent. Library amplification was performed in two PCR steps, and a second sample barcode and Illumina TruSeq adapters were introduced in the second step. Sequencing of the libraries was done on an Illumina NovaSeq, producing 2 x 150 bp paired-end reads. The source study handled its data this way. Demultiplexing of reads and collapsing into UMI-guided consensus sequences were performed with migec v1.2.7. Using mixcr v2.1.11, UMI consensuses were aligned to TRA and TRB V and J templates and then assembled into clonotypes. Clonotypes were classified as expanded or contracted when called significant by both edgeR and NoisET, with noise models trained on biological replicates. For edgeR calls, the cutoffs were a false discovery rate-adjusted p below 0.01 and a log2 fold-change threshold of 1. As an exploratory analysis of dynamics, max-normalized trajectories of the 1000 most abundant clonotypes were examined by PCA with hierarchical clustering. The CD4 or CD8 phenotype of responding clones was assigned using the separately sequenced CD4+ and CD8+ repertoires. Starting from the raw public reads, TCRdb applied fastp trimming at Q25, assembled clones with MiXCR and retained in-frame beta chains. Each CDR3 protein appears once, grouped with its most common genes and DNA. It is TCRdb's table, rather than the study itself, that gives the V and J calls and clone size. The sample table holds over 250,000 distinct CDR3 sequences, of which about 15% were seen once. The ten largest make up roughly 20% of the sample.

Based on the germline V gene, the CDR1 and CDR2 sequences are KGHDR and SFDVKD. From its cysteine to its valine, the CDR3 spans 19 amino acids. This entry keeps only the CDR3 DNA: 57 bases, framed from base 1. Relative to germline, V is missing 4 bases and J is missing 1 base, with 18 bases of the junction outside any gene match. The sample comes from a study of T-cell memory formation after mild COVID-19 (dated by TCRdb to the early 2020s). In the study overall: TCR sequence clusters from the two donors were found to be largely donor specific. Two young, previously healthy adult volunteers made up the cohort, one male and one female. In a couple of donors, T-cell clones that expanded and contracted after mild COVID-19 were tracked by sequencing TCRalpha and TCRbeta repertoires over time.

Ficoll-Paque density gradient centrifugation was used to isolate PBMCs. The paper as a whole reports these results and caveats: Balanced CD4/CD8 phenotypes were observed for clones contracting from day 15 to 85, whereas a bias towards CD4+ was observed for a second wave of clones expanding from day 15 to 37. SARS-CoV-2 specificity of the second-wave clones peaking on day 37 was not confirmed. Only a couple of mild cases were covered in the study, and larger cohorts including severe cases with pre-infection samples were considered necessary. Contracting CD4+ clones appeared mostly in the CM and EM memory subsets, whereas CD8+ clones were enriched in EMRA. Some responding clones were detected in pre-infection memory, which suggested that pre-existing cross-reactive memory T cells had joined the SARS-CoV-2 response.

The sample was PBMCs or a T cell subset sorted from them (not recorded which). The chain is assembled from TRBV24-1 and TRBJ2-7; TRBD1 aligns with 7 central bases. The source of this sequence is a man aged 18 to 35 who had mild COVID-19 (a few samples of this study predate the infection). The sample titles of this study are shuffled in the database, so cell type and time point are left out; the donor was told from shared clones. CDR3 sequence: CATSDPPRPDRALSYEQYV. The nucleotide sequence reads TGTGCCACCAGTGACCCCCCACGACCAGACAGGGCGCTATCCTACGAGCAGTACGTC.